The 17 T cell receptor beta chains below were found in one sample sequenced in a study of T cells after posttransplantation cyclophosphamide. Cyclophosphamide on days +3 and +4 followed busulfan-fludarabine conditioning and a marrow graft. The protocol was immunoSEQ multiplex PCR, while the TCRdb copy is restricted to in-frame clones and leaves out a portion. The sample has 12,000 or so clones, approximately 90% seen once. The sequences come from PBMCs, collected after allogeneic stem cell transplant with posttransplant cyclophosphamide. These receptor sequences come from a female patient in her 30s who received an allogeneic stem cell transplant from an unrelated donor, was CMV-positive, and had no GVHD. The graft donor may account for some of the T cells.

CDR3 sequence (DNA): TGTGCCAGCGGCGCAGCGGGACAGGGGTCCTACGAGCAGTACTTC. This encodes CASGAAGQGSYEQYF. V gene TRBV27 combines with J gene TRBJ2-7; 10 positions agree with TRBD1. The length of the CDR3 is 15 residues. Per germline, CDR1 MNHEY and CDR2 SMNVEV (reference sequence). The J segment lost 1 base and the V segment lost 8 bases, leaving 8 bases of the junction unmatched.

The rearrangement joins TRBV5-4 to TRBJ1-1; no definite D call. In germline, CDR1 is SGHNT, CDR2 YYREEE (reference sequence). The V gene lost 1 base and the J gene lost 2 bases, with 9 bases spanning the gap. This CDR3 is 14 amino acids long. The CDR3 DNA is TGTGCCAGCAGCTTGATGGCCCTCAACACTGAAGCTTTCTTT. It yields the protein CASSLMALNTEAFF.

CDR3 protein: CASSTRTGSNTGELFF. For the CDR3, the DNA is TGTGCCAGCAGCACTAGAACCGGGTCGAACACCGGGGAGCTGTTTTTT. V gene TRBV9 combines with J gene TRBJ2-2, with D perhaps matching TRBD2 (5 bases). Deletions cut 4 bases from V and 0 bases from J, with 13 bases between. Germline-derived CDR1 and CDR2 are SGDLS and YYNGEE. The CDR3 consists of 16 residues.

The CDR3 DNA reads as TGTGCCAGCAGCTTTAAGCGGGAGAGGTTCTACGAGCAGTACTTC. It encodes CASSFKRERFYEQYF. The chain carries TRBV5-4 and TRBJ2-7; 8 bases match TRBD2. Germline V gives CDR1 SGHNT, CDR2 YYREEE (reference sequence). The CDR3 is made up of 15 amino acids. J was trimmed by 3 bases and V by 2 bases; bases with no gene match: 7.

The chain employs TRBV5-5 and TRBJ1-6, with TRBD1 matching over 9 bases. The CDR3 loop spans 17 amino acids. Germline loops: CDR1 SGHKS, CDR2 YYEKEE (reference sequence). The trim removed 0 bases at V and 1 base at J, leaving 2 bases unmatched. DNA for the CDR3: TGTGCCAGCAGCTTGGGACAGGGGGTTTCCTATAATTCACCCCTCCACTTT. Translating it yields CASSLGQGVSYNSPLHF.

V usage is TRBV7-9 and J usage is TRBJ1-1; D possibly corresponds to TRBD1 (6 bases). The germline CDR1 and CDR2 sequences are SEHNR and FQNEAQ (reference sequence). The CDR3 is 16 amino acids. Trimming pared 2 bases from V and 3 bases from J, leaving 16 bases between. The CDR3 reads CASSLSDYQGYTEAFF. In DNA, the CDR3 is TGTGCCAGCAGCTTATCGGATTACCAGGGGTACACTGAAGCTTTCTTT.

V is TRBV28 and J is TRBJ1-5, with 11 bases that match TRBD1. The CDR3 length is 18 residues. The germline V gene encodes CDR1 MDHEN and CDR2 SYDVKM. Trimming took 5 bases from V and 0 from J; bases not matched to a gene: 9. The DNA of the CDR3 is TGTGCCAGCAGTCCGGGAAGGACAGGGGGCGCTAGCAATCAGCCCCAGCATTTT. Translated, it gives CASSPGRTGGASNQPQHF.

V gene TRBV11-2 combines with J gene TRBJ2-3, with 11 bases aligning to TRBD2. The CDR3 consists of 16 residues. With 4 bases clipped from V and 4 bases from J, the junction kept 7 bases outside the gene matches. Germline CDR1 reads SGHAT; CDR2 reads FQNNGV. The CDR3 region has the DNA TGTGCCAGCAGCTCGGTAATAGCGGGAGGGCCAGATACGCAGTATTTT. Translation gives CASSSVIAGGPDTQYF.

V gene TRBV5-1 combines with J gene TRBJ1-3; D is unclear. This CDR3 has 14 residues. Trimming left V 4 bases short and J 2 bases short, with 10 bases between. CDR1 is SGHRS and CDR2 is YFSETQ in the germline V gene. The CDR3 loop reads CASSAGDAGNTIYF. In DNA form, the CDR3 reads TGCGCCAGCAGCGCAGGTGATGCTGGAAACACCATATATTTT.

Comment on this clone: Relative to the germline gene, one junction end is altered; a read error may explain this. The rearrangement links TRBV29-1 to TRBJ2-5; D tentatively fits TRBD1 or TRBD2 (6 bases each). The better agreement between TRBJ2-7 and the DNA end casts doubt on the J call. Germline V gene sequence: CDR1 SQVTM, CDR2 ANQGSEA. The length of the CDR3 is 13 residues. The CDR3 here is CSVKDRRAYEQYF. Here the CDR3 DNA reads TGCAGCGTTAAAGACAGGAGGGCCTACGAGCAGTACTTC.

The rearrangement links TRBV19 to TRBJ1-1; no clear D gene. Trimming cost V 2 bases and J 5 bases, with 9 bases left between them. Germline loops: CDR1 LNHDA, CDR2 SQIVND (reference sequence). The CDR3 sequence is 13 residues long. Written as DNA, the CDR3 is TGTGCCAGTAGTATACGGAGGGCTACTGAAGCTTTCTTT. This codes for CASSIRRATEAFF.

The chain is built from TRBV27 and TRBJ1-5, with 11 bases matching TRBD1. The germline CDR1 and CDR2 sequences are MNHEY and SMNVEV (reference sequence). After removal of 5 bases from V and 5 bases from J, the junction contained 5 bases not matched to a gene. This CDR3 has 15 residues. CDR3 DNA sequence: TGTGCCAGCAGTGAGGGGACAGGGGGTTATCAGCCCCAGCATTTT. Encoded protein: CASSEGTGGYQPQHF.

The gene calls are TRBV27 and TRBJ1-3, with TRBD1 as a possible D gene (6 bases). The V end was cut by 6 bases, the J end by 2 bases, with 14 bases between. The CDR3 covers 15 residues. From germline, CDR1 is MNHEY and CDR2 SMNVEV (reference sequence). The CDR3 DNA reads TGTGCCAGCAGAAACCAGGGGCACCCTGGAAACACCATATATTTT. This gives the protein CASRNQGHPGNTIYF.

The V and J genes are TRBV5-1 and TRBJ2-3; D unresolved. The CDR3 consists of 15 residues. The V gene's germline CDR1 is SGHRS and CDR2 YFSETQ. Between the trimmed V and J ends, which lost 2 bases and 1 base, there was a span of 11 bases. The CDR3 nucleotides read TGCGCCAGCAGCTTAGGTCTCGGAGGCACAGATACGCAGTATTTT. It specifies CASSLGLGGTDTQYF.

The chain carries TRBV28 and TRBJ2-7, with D tentatively TRBD2 (6 bases). This CDR3 comprises 13 residues. V lost 4 bases, J lost 6 bases, and 13 bases lay in between. Looked up from germline, CDR1 is MDHEN and CDR2 is SYDVKM. CDR3 nucleotides: TGTGCCAGCAGTTCCGGGACTGGCAGCGAGCAGTACTTC. This sequence encodes CASSSGTGSEQYF.

V is TRBV10-3 and J is TRBJ1-5; possibly TRBD1 for D (5 bases). The germline CDR1 and CDR2 sequences are ENHRY and SYGVKD. This CDR3 region has 17 residues. Trimming stripped 4 bases from V and 0 bases from J, with 16 bases between. The CDR3 nucleotides are TGTGCCATCAGTGGTTGCAGGGCCTATTATAGCAATCAGCCCCAGCATTTT. Protein sequence: CAISGCRAYYSNQPQHF.

The chain carries TRBV15 and TRBJ1-1; D may be TRBD1 (6 bases). Trimming shortened V by 5 bases and J by 1 base, and 14 bases separated the two germline ends. The CDR3 has 15 residues. The germline gives CDR1 LNHNV, CDR2 YYDKDF (reference sequence). The CDR3 sequence: CATSPVRGGNTEAFF. The CDR3 region has the DNA TGTGCCACCAGCCCCGTGAGAGGGGGGAACACTGAAGCTTTCTTT.